This T cell receptor beta chain was retrieved from a study of molecular identifiers for immune sequencing clone quantification. As concerns this clonotype: Its target is unknown.

The CDR3 loop spans 15 amino acids. Looked up from germline, CDR1 is SGDLS and CDR2 is YYNGEE. V lost 4 bases to trimming and J lost 0 bases, with 12 bases between them. Naive CD8 T cells were sorted, and the gate applied was CD8+CD4-CCR7+CD45RA+. Overall study results and limits: One cell's worth of spiked Jurkat TCR RNA was reportedly detectable among 850,000 to 1,000,000 naive cells.

MiXCR, run by TCRdb on the PCR reads, gives a single entry per CDR3 protein. Of under 350,000 distinct CDR3 sequences in the sample, roughly 24% were seen once. The rearrangement joins TRBV9 to TRBJ2-3, with D maybe TRBD2 (5 bases). Sequencing input: naive CD8+ T cells from blood, with Jurkat cell RNA spiked in. Regarding subset: FACS-sorted CD8+CD4-CCR7+CD45RA+ naive T cells. The receptor was isolated from a human donor in good health. Some libraries in this study had Jurkat cell RNA spiked in. In DNA, the CDR3 is TGTGCCAGCAGCCCCCCGCGGGTCAGCACAGATACGCAGTATTTT. It specifies CASSPPRVSTDTQYF. The whole variable domain, filled in from reference TRBV9 and TRBJ2-3, reads DSGVTQTPKHLITATGQRVTLRCSPRSGDLSVYWYQQSLDQGLQFLIQYYNGEERAKGNILERFSAQQFPDLHSELNLSSLELGDSALYFCASSPPRVSTDTQYFGPGTRLTVL.